One and the same sample provided the 17 T cell receptor beta chains below, sequenced in a study of cytomegalovirus exposure and HLA in healthy donors (dated by TCRdb to between 2016 and 2019). Library construction relied on the immunoSEQ multiplex PCR assay. For the multiplex PCR, a mixture combining 60 forward primers for TCR Vbeta segments and 13 reverse primers for TCR Jbeta segments was used. TCRdb holds this immuneACCESS table with in-frame rearrangements only. Some clones are missing; in checked studies, unresolved V genes explain under half, and the rest has no known cause. The sample table shows more than 70,000 clones, and over 60% are seen once. Together, the top ten hold over 3% of the sample. The material sequenced was PBMCs. These receptor sequences come from a middle-aged man in good health and CMV-seronegative.

The chain carries TRBV30 and TRBJ2-7; tentative D call: TRBD1 (5 bases). Germline V gene lookup returns CDR1 GTSNPN and CDR2 SVGIG (reference sequence). CDR3 length: 15 residues. The ends were cut back, 3 bases at V and 4 bases at J, with 19 bases in the middle. CDR3 residues: CAWSTPGAGEYEQYF. CDR3 sequence (DNA): TGTGCCTGGAGCACACCTGGGGCAGGCGAATACGAGCAGTACTTC.

The chain uses TRBV27 and TRBJ2-1, with 9 bases aligning to TRBD2. The CDR3 runs to 17 residues. With 6 bases clipped from V and 5 bases from J, the junction kept 14 bases outside the gene matches. CDR1 is MNHEY, CDR2 SMNVEV, per germline (reference sequence). CDR3: CASRREGAGGLNNEQFF. The CDR3 coding sequence is TGTGCCAGCAGGCGTGAAGGGGCGGGGGGGCTAAACAATGAGCAGTTCTTC.

This clone was seen once. The V gene is TRBV7-8, the J gene TRBJ2-5; D possibly corresponds to TRBD2 (6 bases). Germline V gene lookup returns CDR1 SGHVS and CDR2 FQNEAQ. CDR3 length: 17 amino acids. The ends were cut back, 3 bases at V and 5 bases at J, with 22 bases in the middle. The CDR3: CASSFAGRSLGGETQYF. CDR3 nucleotide sequence: TGTGCCAGCAGCTTCGCCGGGCGGAGCCTTGGGGGGGAGACCCAGTACTTC.

With respect to this clone: The same CDR3 can be traced to other DNA sequences in this sample. This sequence joins TRBV7-8 and TRBJ2-5, with 9 bases matching TRBD1. Germline V gene data show CDR1 as SGHVS and CDR2 as FQNEAQ. The CDR3 runs 13 residues. Trimming took 3 bases from V and 5 from J; bases not matched to a gene: 1. CDR3 loop: CASSLDRGETQYF. The CDR3 coding sequence is TGTGCCAGCAGCTTGGACAGGGGTGAGACCCAGTACTTC.

The V call is TRBV6-5, the J call TRBJ1-6, with no clear D. CDR1 is MNHEY and CDR2 is SVGAGI in the germline V gene. The CDR3 sequence is 14 residues long. Trimming pared 8 bases from V and 4 bases from J, leaving 12 bases between. The DNA for the CDR3 is TGTGCCAGCGCCCTGACACTTTATAATTCACCCCTCCACTTT. Translation gives CASALTLYNSPLHF.

The chain is built from TRBV6-5 and TRBJ2-1; 10 nucleotides align to TRBD2. Trimming cost V 0 bases and J 8 bases; bases outside gene matches: 4. CDR3 length equals 15 residues. CDR1 MNHEY and CDR2 SVGAGI come from the germline V gene. DNA of the CDR3: TGTGCCAGCAGTTACTCTAGCGGGGGGTTTGATGAGCAGTTCTTC. Its protein product is CASSYSSGGFDEQFF.

This chain joins TRBV5-8 and TRBJ1-5; D not certain. The V gene lost 4 bases and the J gene lost 9 bases, with 11 bases spanning the gap. Germline loops: CDR1 SGHTS, CDR2 YDEGEE. This CDR3 is built from 12 residues. The CDR3 protein is CASSLPVWPQHF. Here the CDR3 DNA reads TGTGCCAGCAGCCTTCCAGTTTGGCCCCAGCATTTT.

V is TRBV6-5 and J is TRBJ1-1; 8 bases match TRBD1. CDR1 and CDR2 (germline): MNHEY, SVGAGI. V trimming: 6 bases; J trimming: 1 base; junction bases outside the gene matches: 4. The CDR3 covers 14 residues. CDR3 DNA sequence: TGTGCCAGCAGGACCGGGACAGGGAACACTGAAGCTTTCTTT. Its protein is CASRTGTGNTEAFF.

The V call is TRBV2, the J call TRBJ1-2; 11 bases agree with TRBD1. Germline CDR1 reads SNHLY; CDR2 reads FYNNEI. The CDR3 contains 15 residues. After removal of 9 bases from V and 6 bases from J, the junction contained 12 bases not matched to a gene. This CDR3 is CARWDRDRGIDGYTF. The CDR3 region has the DNA TGTGCCAGGTGGGACAGGGACAGGGGGATAGATGGCTACACCTTC.

The rearrangement joins TRBV9 to TRBJ2-5, with TRBD1 matching 9 bases. This CDR3 comprises 15 residues. CDR1 and CDR2 (germline): SGDLS, YYNGEE. The V and J ends lost 6 bases and 4 bases, in that order; junction bases with no gene match: 10. The CDR3 loop is CASTFSPGQGETQYF. The CDR3 DNA reads as TGTGCCAGCACCTTTAGCCCGGGACAGGGAGAGACCCAGTACTTC.

The chain couples TRBV19 to TRBJ2-1, with TRBD2 matching over 8 bases. Looked up from germline, CDR1 is LNHDA and CDR2 is SQIVND (reference sequence). This CDR3 is 14 amino acids long. V gave up 7 bases and J gave up 4 bases; unmatched junction bases: 6. The CDR3 spells CASKSAGVYNEQFF. CDR3 bases: TGTGCCAGTAAGTCAGCGGGAGTTTACAATGAGCAGTTCTTC.

This rearrangement joins TRBV5-1 to TRBJ2-1, with a weak D call TRBD2 (7 bases). V lost 0 bases and J 1 base, leaving 11 bases between the germline ends. Germline assignment: CDR1 SGHRS and CDR2 YFSETQ. This CDR3 contains 16 residues. The DNA for the CDR3 is TGCGCCAGCAGCTTGGAGGGGGGGAGGTCCTACAATGAGCAGTTCTTC. Amino acids: CASSLEGGRSYNEQFF.

The genes are TRBV7-9 and TRBJ2-3, with TRBD2 matching over 9 bases. The V segment lost 2 bases and the J segment 4 bases; nucleotides outside the gene matches: 16. From germline, CDR1 is SEHNR and CDR2 FQNEAQ (reference sequence). There are 19 residues in the CDR3. The CDR3 here is CASSLSRMDLAGSADTQYF. In DNA, the CDR3 is TGTGCCAGCAGCTTATCCCGGATGGACCTAGCGGGGTCCGCAGATACGCAGTATTTT.

CDR3 in DNA: TGTGCCAGCAGTGTCCGACAGGGGAACACTGAAGCTTTCTTT. It specifies CASSVRQGNTEAFF. The chain links TRBV25-1 to TRBJ1-1; 7 nucleotides match TRBD1. Germline V gene lookup returns CDR1 MGHDK and CDR2 SYGVNS. The CDR3 covers 14 residues. Trimming removed 4 bases from V and 1 base from J; junction bases left unmatched: 3.

The gene calls are TRBV5-1 and TRBJ2-5; TRBD2 agrees at 8 bases. The CDR3 extends over 16 amino acids. The germline gives CDR1 SGHRS, CDR2 YFSETQ. Losses at the gene ends were 4 bases for V and 4 bases for J; bases not matched to a gene: 12. The CDR3 here is CASSHGERGPRETQYF. The CDR3 DNA reads as TGCGCCAGCAGCCATGGGGAGCGGGGGCCCCGAGAGACCCAGTACTTC.

V gene TRBV28 combines with J gene TRBJ2-3; TRBD2 might be the D (5 bases). The V gene lost 5 bases and the J gene lost 10 bases, with 13 bases spanning the gap. The CDR3 covers 12 residues. CDR1 and CDR2 (germline): MDHEN, SYDVKM. The CDR3 coding sequence is TGTGCCAGCAGTCCCAATCGGGGTGCGCAGTATTTT. Amino acids: CASSPNRGAQYF.

This clone showed up just a few times. The rearrangement joins TRBV6-5 to TRBJ1-1; D not certain. The CDR3 sequence is 14 residues long. Germline V gives CDR1 MNHEY, CDR2 SVGAGI. V lost 2 bases and J lost 0, with 7 bases in between. The CDR3: CASSYLAMNTEAFF. The CDR3 nucleotides read TGTGCCAGCAGTTACCTGGCCATGAACACTGAAGCTTTCTTT.